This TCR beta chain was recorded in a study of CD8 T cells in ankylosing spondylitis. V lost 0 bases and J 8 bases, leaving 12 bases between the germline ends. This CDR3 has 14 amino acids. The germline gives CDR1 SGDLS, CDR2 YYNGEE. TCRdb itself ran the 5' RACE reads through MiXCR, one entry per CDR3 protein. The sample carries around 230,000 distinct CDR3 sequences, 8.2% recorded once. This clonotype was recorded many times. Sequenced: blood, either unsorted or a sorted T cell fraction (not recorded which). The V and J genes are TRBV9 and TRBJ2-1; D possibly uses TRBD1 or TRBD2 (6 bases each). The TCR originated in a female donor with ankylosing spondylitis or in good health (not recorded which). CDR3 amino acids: CASSVAGAGDEQFF. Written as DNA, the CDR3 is TGTGCCAGCAGCGTAGCGGGGGCTGGCGATGAGCAGTTCTTC.